The T cell receptor (beta chain) under discussion was sequenced for a study of PD-L1 blockade in urothelial cancer (dated by TCRdb to between 2016 and 2019). As for the study more broadly: Every patient began therapy in the mid-2010s and was given atezolizumab 1,200 mg intravenously every 3 weeks. In the same patients who had TCR sequencing, pretreatment tumors also underwent whole exome sequencing and RNA sequencing. Patients had an ECOG performance status of 0 or 1 and had received between 0 and 3 prior chemotherapy regimens. Pretreatment blood TCR-seq was available for about 28 patients, at least one posttreatment blood collection was obtained for some 24 patients, and tumor TCR-seq was available for some 24 patients. Blood samples were analyzed 3 weeks after the start of treatment (second dose) and 6 weeks after the start of treatment. A median of around 150,000 T cells and some 82,000 unique TCRs was obtained from blood samples, and a median clonality of 0.080 was observed. Durable clinical benefit was achieved by nine patients but not by the remaining 20. Durable clinical benefit was defined as progression-free survival longer than 6 months, and TCR features were also tested against progression-free and overall survival. Pretreatment tumor samples and matched peripheral blood, collected serially before and after atezolizumab treatment, underwent TCR sequencing. About 90% of the 29 patients were identified as males with urothelial cancer of bladder origin, and a prior smoking history was reported by 18 of 29 patients. The study was an exploratory multi-omic analysis of somatic, immune and clinical correlates of response to PD-L1 blockade with atezolizumab in urothelial cancer.

This clone was seen just once. Its antigen remains unidentified. Base qualities were left out, and no much larger clone turns up one base away. To estimate absolute template abundance from read counts, synthetic TCR analog templates were spiked into each PCR. TCRbeta CDR3 regions were amplified from genomic DNA with bias-controlled V and J gene primers using the immunoSEQ assay. Rearranged TCRbeta segments were sequenced at approximately 20X coverage. As for the authors' bioinformatics: Clustering was used to correct sequencing errors, and CDR3s were annotated against IMGT to assign V, D and J genes. Downstream analyses used only productive TCRbeta rearrangements, leaving out any out-of-frame or stop-codon sequences. Clonality was computed as one minus Shannon entropy normalized by the log of the number of unique productive sequences. Fisher's exact test with Benjamini-Hochberg correction, using a cutoff of adjusted p below 0.01, was how clones that differed between time points or between blood and tumor were identified. Entries here come from immuneACCESS through TCRdb and include only in-frame sequences with V and J called. Some clones fail to appear in such tables; in the studies checked, an unresolved V gene covers under half of the shortfall, and the cause of the remainder is unknown. V and J calls and clone size follow that table, whereas D and trimming were derived from the DNA. The sample table shows 35,000 to 45,000 clones, and about 83% are seen once. The ten largest make up roughly 16% of the sample.

A total of 25 to 35 patients with locally advanced or metastatic urothelial carcinoma, treated at Memorial Sloan Kettering on a trial protocol, made up the cohort. Peripheral blood mononuclear cells were collected pretreatment and during treatment, with between 1 and 8 total time points obtained per patient. The Qiagen DNeasy Blood extraction kit was used to purify genomic DNA from total PBMCs and tumor samples. PBMCs were collected pretreatment and during treatment and were isolated and stored as previously described. V is clipped by 3 bases and J by 0 bases, and the sequence between their germline boundaries is 3 bases long. Reading the germline V gene gives CDR1 KGHSH and CDR2 LQKENI. Its CDR3 holds 12 amino acids, cysteine through phenylalanine. Only the CDR3 part of the read is kept: 36 bases, read in frame from the first base. General findings and caveats noted by the study authors: Because the sample size was small (n of about 29) and many of the analyses were exploratory, the results are meant to be hypothesis-generating. Improved progression-free and overall survival was found to be associated with pretreatment peripheral blood TCR clonality below the median. At 3 weeks after the start of treatment, tumor-associated TCR clones in peripheral blood had expanded more in patients with durable benefit (n ≈ 22, p = 0.022).

The sequenced sample was PBMCs, obtained around atezolizumab (anti-PD-L1) treatment. This clonotype was sampled from a man in his 60s with urothelial cancer. The chain is assembled from TRBV18 and TRBJ2-7, with no confidently assigned D gene. CDR3 protein: CASSPSSYEQYF. The sequenced DNA: TGTGCCAGCTCACCGAGCTCCTACGAGCAGTACTTC.